The 26 T cell receptor beta chains reported below all come from one sample, sequenced in a study of Ad26.COV2.S vaccination and SARS-CoV-2 variants. Here immunoSEQ multiplex PCR was the method, and the copy in TCRdb shows in-frame clones only, minus some. The sample lists hundreds of thousands of clones, about 88% occurring once. Treatment described: roughly 20 received Ad26.COV2.S at low or high dose, single or two shots; five or six received placebo; per-sample allocation not given. Sampling took place 63 days after the first vaccine or placebo injection. Sequences were derived from peripheral blood, sampled in a trial of Ad26.COV2.S vaccine versus placebo. Source of these receptors: a person between 18 and 60 years old who received the Ad26.COV2.S COVID-19 vaccine or a placebo.

The sample holds a few counts of this clone. J is TRBJ2-5 and V is TRBV7-4; D unresolved. Per the germline V gene, CDR1 is SGHVT and CDR2 is SQSDAQ. Trimming stripped 2 bases from V and 4 bases from J, with 8 bases between. The CDR3 loop spans 13 amino acids. The CDR3 reads CASSLCTLETQYF. CDR3 bases: TGTGCCAGCAGCTTATGTACTCTAGAGACCCAGTACTTC.

This chain connects TRBV6-2 or TRBV6-3 to TRBJ2-7; TRBD2 matches at 8 bases. Trimming cost V 5 bases and J 1 base; bases outside gene matches: 7. Germline V gene lookup returns CDR1 MNHEY and CDR2 SVGEGT. There are 15 residues in the CDR3. The CDR3: CASSGRAGGSYEQYV. DNA for the CDR3: TGTGCCAGCAGTGGAAGGGCGGGAGGATCCTACGAGCAGTACGTC.

The gene calls are TRBV4-2 and TRBJ1-2, with D tentatively TRBD1 (5 bases). The CDR3 spans 14 residues. Germline loops: CDR1 LGHNA, CDR2 YNFKEQ. Between the trimmed V and J ends, which lost 4 bases and 6 bases, there was a span of 15 bases. CDR3 sequence reads: CASSLISREDGYTF. Written as DNA, the CDR3 is TGTGCCAGCAGCCTCATTAGCAGGGAGGATGGCTACACCTTC.

This clone appeared a few times. V and J are TRBV4-2 and TRBJ1-5; D not resolved. The CDR3 is 17 residues long. Trimming took 0 bases from V and 5 from J, leaving 17 bases between them. Germline V gives CDR1 LGHNA, CDR2 YNFKEQ. The CDR3 sequence is CASSQDLGLVNYQPQHF. The CDR3 bases are TGTGCCAGCAGCCAAGATTTGGGGTTGGTTAATTATCAGCCCCAGCATTTT.

The V gene is TRBV4-2, the J gene TRBJ2-1; weak D call: TRBD1 (6 bases). The CDR3 has 17 residues. Germline-derived CDR1 and CDR2 are LGHNA and YNFKEQ. V shed 3 bases and J shed 0 bases, with 15 bases lying between them. CDR3 loop: CASSHLIGGYSYNEQFF. CDR3 coding DNA: TGTGCCAGCAGCCACTTAATAGGGGGTTACTCCTACAATGAGCAGTTCTTC.

The chain is built from TRBV19 and TRBJ2-3; the D gene is possibly TRBD1 (6 bases). CDR3 length: 11 residues. CDR1 is LNHDA and CDR2 is SQIVND in the germline V gene (reference sequence). V was pared by 5 bases and J by 9 bases, with 9 bases between. The CDR3 sequence is CASSSGQTQYF. The CDR3 coding sequence is TGTGCCAGTAGTTCGGGACAAACGCAGTATTTT.

This clone was seen only once. The sample has other DNA sequences that encode this CDR3 too. The rearrangement joins TRBV10-3 to TRBJ1-1; tentatively, D is TRBD1 (5 bases). With 3 bases removed from V and 0 bases from J, the gap between germline ends came to 20 bases. Per germline, CDR1 ENHRY and CDR2 SYGVKD. The CDR3 length is 18 residues. This chain's CDR3 is CAISDQTGPTDLNTEAFF. DNA of the CDR3: TGTGCCATCAGTGACCAGACGGGGCCCACAGACTTGAACACTGAAGCTTTCTTT.

The chain links TRBV4-2 to TRBJ2-7; a weak D match, TRBD1 (6 bases). Germline lookup yields CDR1 LGHNA and CDR2 YNFKEQ. The CDR3 is 15 residues long. Trimming took off 0 bases at V and 3 bases at J, with 12 bases between the two ends. In nucleotides, the CDR3 is TGTGCCAGCAGCCAAGATCGGGCAGGGGTCTACGAGCAGTACGTC. Its protein product is CASSQDRAGVYEQYV.

The chain's CDR3 is CASSFAGSVNIQYF. CDR3 nucleotides: TGCGCCAGCAGCTTTGCCGGGAGCGTCAACATTCAGTACTTC. The chain is built from TRBV5-1 and TRBJ2-4; TRBD2 is a possible D gene (6 bases). Germline V lookup: CDR1 SGHRS, CDR2 YFSETQ. CDR3 length equals 14 residues. V gave up 2 bases and J gave up 7 bases, with 13 bases separating them.

This CDR3 is CASSPYESEAFF. The CDR3 DNA sequence: TGTGCCAGCTCACCTTACGAATCTGAAGCTTTCTTT. V and J are TRBV18 and TRBJ1-1; no firm D call. The V gene lost 3 bases and the J gene lost 6 bases, with 8 bases spanning the gap. The germline V gene encodes CDR1 KGHSH and CDR2 LQKENI. This CDR3 spans 12 amino acids.

This chain connects TRBV4-1 to TRBJ1-1; TRBD1 might be the D (5 bases). CDR3 length: 13 amino acids. Looked up from germline, CDR1 is MGHRA and CDR2 is YSYEKL. Trimming took 0 bases from V and 11 from J, leaving 13 bases between them. CDR3 amino acids: CASSQDYGTMAFF. The CDR3 DNA reads as TGCGCCAGCAGCCAAGATTATGGGACCATGGCTTTCTTT.

The chain combines TRBV5-4 with TRBJ2-2; no reliable D call. Germline V gives CDR1 SGHNT, CDR2 YYREEE (reference sequence). The CDR3 consists of 12 residues. The V end was cut by 4 bases, the J end by 7 bases, with 8 bases between. The CDR3 region has the DNA TGTGCCAGCAGCCCGCTCAGCGGGGAGCTGTTTTTT. Protein: CASSPLSGELFF. Full variable domain (remainder filled in from reference TRBV5-4 and TRBJ2-2): ETGVTQSPTHLIKTRGQQVTLRCSSQSGHNTVSWYQQALGQGPQFIFQYYREEENGRGNFPPRFSGLQFPNYSSELNVNALELDDSALYLCASSPLSGELFFGEGSRLTVL.

This clone was recorded a few times. This rearrangement joins TRBV29-1 to TRBJ2-7; D possibly corresponds to TRBD2 (5 bases). The V end lost 6 bases, the J end lost 4 bases, and 16 bases lay between the germline ends. The CDR3 is 13 residues long. Looked up from germline, CDR1 is SQVTM and CDR2 is ANQGSEA. CDR3 coding DNA: TGCAGCGTCAAACCGGGAACGGGGTACGAGCAGTACTTC. It is translated as CSVKPGTGYEQYF.

This clone was recorded a few times. The J gene is TRBJ2-2, the V gene TRBV15; tentatively, D is TRBD1 (5 bases). Trimming shortened V by 3 bases and J by 4 bases, and 15 bases separated the two germline ends. Germline CDR1 LNHNV, CDR2 YYDKDF (reference sequence). The CDR3 totals 16 residues. The DNA for the CDR3 is TGTGCCACCAGCAGCTATCTTGGGGCGGCCACCGGGGAGCTGTTTTTT. Translation: CATSSYLGAATGELFF.

The chain has TRBV5-1 and TRBJ2-3; 10 bases map to TRBD2. CDR1 and CDR2 from the germline V gene are SGHRS and YFSETQ. The ends lost 4 bases at V and 0 bases at J; junction bases unmatched: 5. The CDR3 contains 16 residues. This chain's CDR3 is CASSPRLAGSTDTQYF. DNA of the CDR3: TGCGCCAGCAGCCCACGACTAGCGGGTAGCACAGATACGCAGTATTTT.

This chain uses TRBV18 with TRBJ2-1; the match to TRBD1 covers 7 bases. Germline lookup yields CDR1 KGHSH and CDR2 LQKENI. V trimming: 3 bases; J trimming: 10 bases; junction bases outside the gene matches: 9. This CDR3 has 14 residues. CDR3 sequence: CASSPKTGKTEQFF. CDR3 DNA: TGTGCCAGCTCACCCAAGACAGGGAAAACGGAGCAGTTCTTC.

This chain links TRBV30 with TRBJ1-1; 9 bases line up with TRBD1. The CDR3 runs 12 residues. Germline V CDR1 and CDR2: GTSNPN, SVGIG (reference sequence). Losses at the gene ends were 5 bases for V and 6 bases for J; bases not matched to a gene: 4. Here the CDR3 reads CAWGQGTAEAFF. The CDR3 nucleotides are TGTGCCTGGGGACAGGGGACCGCTGAAGCTTTCTTT.

The chain is built from TRBV28 and TRBJ1-4; D gene uncertain. Per the germline V gene, CDR1 is MDHEN and CDR2 is SYDVKM. This CDR3 has 16 residues. Trimming shortened V by 6 bases and J by 0 bases, and 14 bases separated the two germline ends. As DNA, the CDR3 is TGTGCCAGCAGCCCCGTCTCGTGGGCAACTAATGAAAAACTGTTTTTT. Its translation: CASSPVSWATNEKLFF.

CDR3 loop: CASSLALAPGKDTQYF. CDR3 bases: TGCGCCAGCAGCTTGGCCCTAGCGCCCGGGAAGGATACGCAGTATTTT. V gene TRBV5-1 combines with J gene TRBJ2-3, with D possibly matching TRBD2 (6 bases). The CDR3 length is 16 residues. Germline CDR1 SGHRS, CDR2 YFSETQ. V was clipped by 0 bases and J by 6 bases, with 17 bases between them.

Here the CDR3 DNA reads TGTGCCAGCAGAAGCGAGACAGGGTTCTATGGCTACACCTTC. Translated: CASRSETGFYGYTF. This chain connects TRBV25-1 to TRBJ1-2, with 7 bases that match TRBD1. This CDR3 has 14 residues. CDR1 and CDR2 from the germline V gene are MGHDK and SYGVNS. V was clipped by 6 bases and J by 4 bases; unmatched bases: 8.

The V call is TRBV2, the J call TRBJ2-5, with a tentative D call TRBD2 (6 bases). Germline CDR1 reads SNHLY; CDR2 reads FYNNEI. The V and J ends lost 4 bases and 5 bases respectively, with 11 bases between them. The CDR3 is made up of 13 amino acids. The CDR3 spells CASSGESGETQYF. In DNA, the CDR3 is TGTGCCAGCAGTGGAGAGAGCGGGGAGACCCAGTACTTC. The variable domain in full, completed from reference TRBV2 and TRBJ2-5, reads EPEVTQTPSHQVTQMGQEVILRCVPISNHLYFYWYRQILGQKVEFLVSFYNNEISEKSEIFDDQFSVERPDGSNFTLKIRSTKLEDSAMYFCASSGESGETQYFGPGTRLLVL.

On this clone: The identical CDR3 is also encoded by other nucleotide sequences in the sample. The V call is TRBV6-6, the J call TRBJ1-5; D not resolved. CDR1 and CDR2 (germline): MNHNY, SVGAGI (reference sequence). Trimming stripped 0 bases from V and 3 bases from J, with 9 bases between. This CDR3 contains 15 residues. CDR3 sequence reads: CASSYSSSYNQPQHF. In DNA form, the CDR3 reads TGTGCCAGCAGTTACTCGAGCAGTTACAATCAGCCCCAGCATTTT.

The V call is TRBV11-3, the J call TRBJ1-1; no definite D call. The V end was cut by 5 bases, the J end by 11 bases, with 15 bases between. Per germline, CDR1 SGHNT and CDR2 YENEEA. This CDR3 comprises 12 residues. CDR3 loop: CASSPEWSGAFF. The CDR3 region has the DNA TGTGCCAGCAGCCCCGAGTGGTCCGGGGCTTTCTTT.

This chain links TRBV18 with TRBJ2-7; D might be TRBD2 (6 bases). The V gene lost 2 bases and the J gene lost 6 bases, with 11 bases spanning the gap. This CDR3 has 13 amino acids. Germline CDR1 KGHSH, CDR2 LQKENI. CDR3 coding DNA: TGTGCCAGCTCACCAGGGTACGGGGGCGAGCAGTACGTC. It yields the protein CASSPGYGGEQYV.

The chain employs TRBV19 and TRBJ1-2, with D possibly matching TRBD1 (5 bases). Trimming cost V 2 bases and J 0 bases, with 13 bases left between them. The CDR3 is 16 amino acids. Per the germline V gene, CDR1 is LNHDA and CDR2 is SQIVND (reference sequence). The CDR3: CASSITIRGTNYGYTF. CDR3 DNA: TGTGCCAGTAGTATAACGATAAGGGGCACTAACTATGGCTACACCTTC.

Turning to this clone: Other nucleotide sequences from this sample produce the same CDR3. The genes are TRBV24-1 and TRBJ2-3; D is unresolved. CDR3 length: 12 amino acids. V was clipped by 1 base and J by 6 bases, with 4 bases between them. Germline CDR1 KGHDR, CDR2 SFDVKD. DNA for the CDR3: TGTGCCACCAGTGATTTTGGGGATACGCAGTATTTT. Its protein is CATSDFGDTQYF.